Listed here are 9 T cell receptor beta chains from one sample, sequenced in a study of metastatic and nonmetastatic thyroid tumors. Thyroid surgery had not been preceded by any treatment in any patient. Using MiXCR, TCRdb re-called clones from the PCR reads. The sample includes tens of thousands of clones, about an eighth of them seen just once. The sample was tumor tissue. Source of these receptors: a female donor with papillary thyroid cancer or a benign thyroid nodule (not recorded which). Some clones in this sample may be carry-over from other donors' samples.

This clone has more than one count but fewer than ten. This sequence may be a read error, since a much larger clone differs from it by one base. The rearrangement links TRBV5-1 to TRBJ2-5; tentatively, D is TRBD2 (6 bases). From germline, CDR1 is SGHRS and CDR2 YFSETQ. This CDR3 has 13 amino acids. With 0 bases removed from V and 4 bases from J, the gap between germline ends came to 7 bases. The CDR3 DNA sequence: TGCGCCAGCAGCTTGGACGGGGGAGAGACCCAGTACTTC. It is translated as CASSLDGGETQYF.

This clone was observed a few times. The rearrangement joins TRBV6-6 to TRBJ2-7, with D perhaps matching TRBD1 (5 bases). The CDR3 runs 14 residues. Germline assignment: CDR1 MNHNY and CDR2 SVGAGI (reference sequence). The germline V and J ends were trimmed by 0 bases and 8 bases, with 14 bases remaining between them. CDR3 amino acids: CASSYSRQGHQQYF. The CDR3 region has the DNA TGTGCCAGCAGTTACTCGAGGCAGGGCCATCAGCAGTACTTC.

As for this clone: A much bigger clone sits one base away, suggesting this may be a read error. This rearrangement joins TRBV28 to TRBJ2-1, with TRBD1 matching over 9 bases. This CDR3 is 15 amino acids long. The germline V gene has CDR1 MDHEN and CDR2 SYDVKM. CDR3 sequence (DNA): TGTGCCGGCAGTTTAAGGACAGGGGTCTACAATGAGCAGTTCTTC. This encodes CAGSLRTGVYNEQFF.

This clone was observed at least ten times. This chain links TRBV6-1 with TRBJ2-1; 11 nucleotides agree with TRBD2. J was trimmed by 2 bases and V by 6 bases; bases with no gene match: 3. Per germline, CDR1 MNHNS and CDR2 SASEGT. The CDR3 extends over 15 amino acids. The CDR3 here is CASRETSGAYNEQFF. The CDR3 DNA sequence: TGTGCCAGCAGGGAGACTAGCGGGGCCTACAATGAGCAGTTCTTC.

Concerning this clone itself: A read error is possible here, since a much larger clone lies one base away. The same CDR3 can be traced to other DNA sequences in this sample. In nucleotides, the CDR3 is TGTGCCAGCAACGATATACCTTCCTACTACGAGCAGTACTTC. Its protein product is CASNDIPSYYEQYF. The chain uses TRBV28 and TRBJ2-7; no reliable D call. CDR3 length equals 14 residues. Germline values: CDR1 MDHEN, CDR2 SYDVKM. Trimming took 7 bases from V and 3 from J, leaving 16 bases between them.

This clone was seen at least ten times. The chain joins TRBV14 to TRBJ2-2; the D call may be TRBD1 or TRBD2 (5 bases each). Germline V CDR1 and CDR2: SGHDN, FVKESK. Trimming removed 3 bases at V and 4 bases at J, with 12 bases between. The CDR3 has 15 residues. The CDR3 reads CASSQGDRVTGELFF. CDR3 sequence (DNA): TGTGCCAGCAGCCAGGGGGACCGGGTCACCGGGGAGCTGTTTTTT.

This clone was seen only a few times. This rearrangement joins TRBV29-1 to TRBJ1-5; no clear D gene. Germline V gene lookup returns CDR1 SQVTM and CDR2 ANQGSEA. The V gene lost 5 bases and the J gene lost 0 bases, with 8 bases spanning the gap. The CDR3 runs to 13 residues. The CDR3 coding sequence is TGCAGCGTTACTGTGAATAGCAATCAGCCCCAGCATTTT. Translation gives CSVTVNSNQPQHF.

This clone has a count of ten or more. This may come from a read error, since a much larger clone is one base off. The chain links TRBV6-1 to TRBJ2-7; D is unclear. Trimming stripped 1 base from V and 2 bases from J, with 3 bases between. The CDR3 extends over 12 amino acids. Germline V gives CDR1 MNHNS, CDR2 SASEGT. In DNA form, the CDR3 reads TGTGCCAGCAGTGAAGGGGCCTACGAGCAGTACTTC. It specifies CASSEGAYEQYF.

A note on this clone: This may come from a read error, since a much larger clone is one base off. The chain recombines TRBV5-6 with TRBJ2-3, with D tentatively TRBD1 (6 bases). Germline CDR1 reads SGHDT; CDR2 reads YYEEEE. The CDR3 is 16 amino acids. The V gene lost 1 base and the J gene lost 1 base, with 13 bases spanning the gap. The CDR3 loop reads CASSLIGDTGTDTQYF. The CDR3 nucleotides are TGTGCCAGCAGCTTGATTGGGGACACGGGCACAGATACGCAGTATTTT. Full variable domain (rest looked up from reference TRBV5-6 and TRBJ2-3): DAGVTQSPTHLIKTRGQQVTLRCSPKSGHDTVSWYQQALGQGPQFIFQYYEEEERQRGNFPDRFSGHQFPNYSSELNVNALLLGDSALYLCASSLIGDTGTDTQYFGPGTRLTVL.